The rows below give T cell receptor beta chains drawn from one sample of a study of cytomegalovirus exposure and HLA in healthy donors. Assay: immunoSEQ multiplex PCR; the TCRdb copy retains only in-frame clones and omits some. The table lists under 250,000 clones, over 70% of them singletons. Sequences were obtained from PBMCs. The receptors come from a woman aged 55-69 years in good health and CMV-seropositive. CDR3s include the opening cysteine and the closing phenylalanine or tryptophan. D genes are given only for firm matches. Clone size is not always given. Where it is, it says once, few, many or a class for expanded clones.

clone_size | j_call | v_call | d_call | cdr3_nt | cdr3_aa
. | TRBJ1-1 | TRBV28 | . | TGTGCCAGCAGTTTAGGTGCAAGGGGCCATGGGGAAGCTTTCTTT | CASSLGARGHGEAFF
. | TRBJ2-7 | TRBV7-9 | TRBD2 | TGTTCCAGCAGCTCCGCGGGACTAGCGGGAGGGCCCTCCTACGAGCAGTACTTC | CSSSSAGLAGGPSYEQYF
few | TRBJ2-7 | TRBV29-1 | TRBD2 | TGCAGCGTTCTCGGTAGCGGGAGGGCCTACGAGCAGTACTTC | CSVLGSGRAYEQYF
. | TRBJ2-7 | TRBV18 | TRBD2 | TGTGCCAGCTCACCACCGGGACTAGCGGTTTACGAGCAGTACTTC | CASSPPGLAVYEQYF
. | TRBJ2-7 | TRBV19 | . | TGTGCCAGTAGTATCGCGGGACGGGACTCCTACGAGCAGTACTTC | CASSIAGRDSYEQYF
. | TRBJ2-5 | TRBV29-1 | TRBD1 | TGCAGCGTTGAAGAATGGGGACAGGGGCAAGAGACCCAGTACTTC | CSVEEWGQGQETQYF
. | TRBJ1-4 | TRBV7-9 | . | TGTTCCAGCAGCTTAGAGAGGGGGTTGTATGAAAAACTGTTTTTT | CSSSLERGLYEKLFF
. | TRBJ2-7 | TRBV7-9 | . | TGTTCCAGCAGCCCCAACCCCGTATACAGGCTATCCTACGAGCAGTACTTC | CSSSPNPVYRLSYEQYF
. | TRBJ1-2 | TRBV27 | TRBD1 | TGTGCCAGCAGTTTCCTGGACAGGGGTGGCTATGGCTACACCTTC | CASSFLDRGGYGYTF
. | TRBJ1-3 | TRBV28 | TRBD1 | TGTGCCAGCAGTCCGGGACAGGGGTTGTACACCATATATTTT | CASSPGQGLYTIYF
. | TRBJ1-3 | TRBV6-5 | . | TGTGCCAGCAGTTACTCCGGGGGGAACACCATATATTTT | CASSYSGGNTIYF
. | TRBJ2-5 | TRBV2 | TRBD1 | TGTGCCAATAGGGGGGACAGGGCAAAAGAGACCCAGTACTTC | CANRGDRAKETQYF
. | TRBJ2-3 | TRBV7-8 | . | TGTGCCACCCGGTGGTACGGTAGCACAGATACGCAGTATTTT | CATRWYGSTDTQYF
. | TRBJ2-5 | TRBV29-1 | TRBD2 | TGCAGCGGGGGACTAGCGGGAGCCGTGGAGACCCAGTACTTC | CSGGLAGAVETQYF
. | TRBJ2-4 | TRBV4-1 | TRBD2 | TGCGCCAGCAGCCAACCGATTAGCGGGAGCGCTAAAAACATTCAGTACTTC | CASSQPISGSAKNIQYF
once | TRBJ2-1 | TRBV7-3 | TRBD2 | TGTGCCAGCAGCTTAGGTGGTTCGGGACTAGCGGGTCAGGAGCAGTTCTTC | CASSLGGSGLAGQEQFF
. | TRBJ1-3 | TRBV7-2 | TRBD1 | TGTGCCAGCAGCTTAGCGCCAGGGGGACAGCCCATCGGAAACACCATATATTTT | CASSLAPGGQPIGNTIYF
. | TRBJ1-2 | TRBV5-6 | TRBD1 | TGTGCCAGCAGCAGGACAGGGGACTATGGCTACACCTTC | CASSRTGDYGYTF
. | TRBJ2-7 | TRBV6-6 | . | TGTGCCAGCAGTTATGGGGCGAACTACGAGCAGTACTTC | CASSYGANYEQYF
. | TRBJ2-1 | TRBV6-5 | TRBD2 | TGTGCCAGCAGTTACGGGGCTAGCGGATACAATGAGCAGTTCTTC | CASSYGASGYNEQFF
. | TRBJ2-7 | TRBV28 | TRBD2 | TGTGCCAGCAGTTTCGGGACTAGCTCCTACGAGCAGTACTTC | CASSFGTSSYEQYF
. | TRBJ2-6 | TRBV6-1 | . | TGTGCCAGCGAGACTGGGGCCAACGTCCTGACTTTC | CASETGANVLTF
once | TRBJ1-2 | TRBV9 | . | TGTGCCAGCGCGGCTTCGACAGCCAACTATGGCTACACCTTC | CASAASTANYGYTF
. | TRBJ2-5 | TRBV5-1 | . | TGCGCCAGCAGCTTGGCTACACAGAGGGGGGAGACCCAGTACTTC | CASSLATQRGETQYF
. | TRBJ2-3 | TRBV6-1 | TRBD1 | TGTGCCAGCAGACACAGGGGTTCTGCGGATACGCAGTATTTT | CASRHRGSADTQYF
. | TRBJ2-7 | TRBV13 | TRBD2 | TGTGCCAGCAGCTGGGGACTAGCGGGGAGCTCCTACGAGCAGTACTTC | CASSWGLAGSSYEQYF
. | TRBJ1-2 | TRBV19 | . | TGTGCCAGTAGTATGACAGGCTCGAATGTTTATGGCTACACCTTC | CASSMTGSNVYGYTF
few | TRBJ2-1 | TRBV29-1 | . | TGCAGCGCGGAGCTAGCTCCTTACAATGAGCAGTTCTTC | CSAELAPYNEQFF
. | TRBJ2-7 | TRBV27 | . | TGTGCCAGCAGTTCCAGGGTTAGTACCTACGAGCAGTACTTC | CASSSRVSTYEQYF
. | TRBJ2-7 | TRBV7-9 | . | TGTGCCAGCAGCTTAACCCTAGCCACCTCCTACGAGCAGTACTTC | CASSLTLATSYEQYF
. | TRBJ1-4 | TRBV29-1 | . | TGCAGCGTTGCGGTTAGTCGGGAAAAACTGTTTTTT | CSVAVSREKLFF
. | TRBJ1-4 | TRBV9 | . | TGTGCCAGCAGCGTAGCGGTGGATGAAAAACTGTTTTTT | CASSVAVDEKLFF
. | TRBJ2-5 | TRBV19 | . | TGTGCCAGCGCAATCAGCGTACAAGAGACCCAGTACTTC | CASAISVQETQYF
few | TRBJ2-1 | TRBV11-2 | TRBD2 | TGTGCCAGCAGTCAACGGGCGCTAGCGGAGAACAATGAGCAGTTCTTC | CASSQRALAENNEQFF
. | TRBJ2-7 | TRBV14 | TRBD2 | TGTGCCAGCAGCCGACGGGGGGGGCACGAGCAGTACTTC | CASSRRGGHEQYF
. | TRBJ2-3 | TRBV5-1 | . | TGCGCCAGCATCCGAGGGGGAGGGCCCGCAGATACGCAGTATTTT | CASIRGGGPADTQYF
. | TRBJ2-3 | TRBV4-2 | . | TGTGCCGGCAGCCAAGAGTACAGGGAGGGGTTAACGCAGTATTTT | CAGSQEYREGLTQYF
. | TRBJ2-5 | TRBV7-2 | TRBD1 | TGTGCCAGCAGCCCGGGACAGGTAGAGACCCAGTACTTC | CASSPGQVETQYF
. | TRBJ1-2 | TRBV6-1 | TRBD1 | TGTGCCAGCAGTCTCCTGGGACAGGGGAACTATGGCTACACCTTC | CASSLLGQGNYGYTF
. | TRBJ2-7 | TRBV5-1 | TRBD1 | TGCGCCAGCGGAGCAGACAGGGGCGAATACGAGCAGTACTTC | CASGADRGEYEQYF
. | TRBJ2-7 | TRBV15 | . | TGTGCCACCAGCGCGGCCTCCTACGAGCAGTACTTC | CATSAASYEQYF
. | TRBJ2-7 | TRBV7-9 | TRBD1 | TGTGCCAGCAGCTCTGCAGGGGACAGACCCTCCTACGAGCAGTACTTC | CASSSAGDRPSYEQYF
. | TRBJ1-2 | TRBV5-4 | . | TGTGCCAGCAGCTCGATTCAACAGCTCCAGGACTATGGCTACACCTTC | CASSSIQQLQDYGYTF
. | TRBJ2-6 | TRBV5-1 | TRBD1 | TGCGCCAGCAGTTCGGGACAGACAAGCTCTGGGGCCAACGTCCTGACTTTC | CASSSGQTSSGANVLTF
. | TRBJ2-2 | TRBV6-1 | TRBD2 | TGTGCCAGCAGTGCACTAGCGGGAAAGTCCGGGGAGCTGTTTTTT | CASSALAGKSGELFF
. | TRBJ1-2 | TRBV9 | TRBD1 | TGTGCCAGCAGCGTAGGGGCAGGGGGGTCGAACTATGGCTACACCTTC | CASSVGAGGSNYGYTF
. | TRBJ1-3 | TRBV9 | . | TGTGCCAGCAGCGTCGCGGGCTCTGGAAACACCATATATTTT | CASSVAGSGNTIYF
. | TRBJ1-4 | TRBV6-1 | . | TGTGCCAGCAGCCAAACACAAGCAACTAATGAAAAACTGTTTTTT | CASSQTQATNEKLFF
. | TRBJ1-2 | TRBV7-9 | TRBD1 | TGTGCCAGCAACCATGGACAGGTGCCTAACTATGGCTACACCTTC | CASNHGQVPNYGYTF
few | TRBJ1-4 | TRBV9 | . | TGTGCCAGCAGCGTATCCCACCTCCCTAGGGGCGGGGGGATAAATGAAAAACTGTTTTTT | CASSVSHLPRGGGINEKLFF
few | TRBJ2-7 | TRBV5-4 | . | TGTGCCAGCAGCTTGGGGGGGGGCACAGGGTCCTACGAGCAGTACTTC | CASSLGGGTGSYEQYF
few | TRBJ1-4 | TRBV9 | TRBD1 | TGTGCCAGCAGCGTGGGACAGGGGTCCGAAAAACTGTTTTTT | CASSVGQGSEKLFF
. | TRBJ2-2 | TRBV7-7 | . | TGTGCTAGCAGCTTAGGAATCGGACAGCAAGGTTACACCGGGGAGCTGTTTTTT | CASSLGIGQQGYTGELFF
. | TRBJ2-5 | TRBV9 | . | TGTGCCAGCAGCCCAGGAGGAATAGGGGAGACCCAGTACTTC | CASSPGGIGETQYF